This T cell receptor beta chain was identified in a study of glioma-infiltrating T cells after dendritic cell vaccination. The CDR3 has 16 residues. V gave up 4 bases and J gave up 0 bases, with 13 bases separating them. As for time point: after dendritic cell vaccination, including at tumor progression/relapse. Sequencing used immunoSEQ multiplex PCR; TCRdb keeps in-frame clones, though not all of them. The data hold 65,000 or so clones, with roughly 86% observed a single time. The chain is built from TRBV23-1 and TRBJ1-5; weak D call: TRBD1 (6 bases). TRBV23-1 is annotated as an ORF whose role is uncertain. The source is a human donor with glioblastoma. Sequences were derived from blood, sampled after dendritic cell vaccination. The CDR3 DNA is TGCGCCAGCAGTCGGCAGGGGATCTATAGCAATCAGCCCCAGCATTTT. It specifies CASSRQGIYSNQPQHF.